Shown below are 15 T cell receptor beta chains from a single sample sequenced in a study of CD8+ T cells in alopecia areata (dated by TCRdb to 2016 to 2018). Library prep was done by the immunoSEQ multiplex PCR assay. For TCR sequencing, RNA was extracted from every sample and reverse transcribed into cDNA to serve as template. What TCRdb holds here is the immuneACCESS table cut down to in-frame rearrangements. Part of the clones is not present; checked against another copy, under half of the missing clones reflect an unresolved V gene, and the others are unexplained. A total of about 100,000 clones appear in this sample, 55% to 60% of them only once. The top ten constitute over 20% of the sample. Sequenced input: NKG2D-low CD8+ T cells sorted from blood. What the cell subset or site label conveys for this sample: sorted CD8+ NKG2D-low blood T cells. The origin of the receptors is a human donor with alopecia areata.

In the case of this clone: The sample has other DNA sequences that encode this CDR3 too. The chain has TRBV13 and TRBJ2-7; D gene ambiguous. The CDR3 totals 13 residues. Germline CDR1 reads PRHDT; CDR2 reads FYEKMQ (reference sequence). The V and J ends lost 0 bases and 0 bases respectively, with 3 bases between them. The CDR3 DNA reads as TGTGCCAGCAGCTTAGGGTCCTCCTACGAGCAGTACTTC. Its protein is CASSLGSSYEQYF.

CDR3 sequence reads: CSVASVGRGLLADTQYF. In nucleotides, the CDR3 is TGCAGCGTTGCGAGTGTTGGGAGGGGGCTTTTGGCAGATACGCAGTATTTT. The genes are TRBV29-1 and TRBJ2-3; D may correspond to TRBD1 or TRBD2 (7 bases each). Trimming took 4 bases from V and 4 from J, leaving 24 bases between them. The CDR3 is 17 residues long. Germline V lookup: CDR1 SQVTM, CDR2 ANQGSEA.

The chain couples TRBV7-9 to TRBJ2-3; D is perhaps TRBD1 or TRBD2 (5 bases each). V shed 8 bases and J shed 5 bases, with 20 bases lying between them. The germline V gene has CDR1 SEHNR and CDR2 FQNEAQ (reference sequence). The length of the CDR3 is 15 residues. CDR3 amino acids: CASRPRQGRGDTQYF. The CDR3 region has the DNA TGTGCCAGCCGACCCCGCCAGGGACGCGGAGATACGCAGTATTTT.

This chain joins TRBV9 and TRBJ2-1, with D unresolved. Germline values: CDR1 SGDLS, CDR2 YYNGEE. CDR3 length equals 12 residues. Trimming left V 3 bases short and J 2 bases short, with 3 bases between. In DNA, the CDR3 is TGTGCCAGCAGCGGGGCCTACAATGAGCAGTTCTTC. Its translation: CASSGAYNEQFF.

The V gene is TRBV29-1, the J gene TRBJ2-7, with D possibly TRBD2 on 5 matching bases. This CDR3 is 13 amino acids long. Germline V CDR1 and CDR2: SQVTM, ANQGSEA. Trimming cost V 5 bases and J 4 bases, with 15 bases left between them. The CDR3 coding sequence is TGCAGCGTTAAAATACTAGGGTCATACGAGCAGTACTTC. Its protein is CSVKILGSYEQYF.

Comments on this clone: This may be a read error: a much more frequent sequence differs by one nucleotide. The rearrangement uses TRBV5-1 and TRBJ2-3; D not certain. CDR3 length: 11 residues. V was trimmed by 3 bases and J by 2 bases, leaving 1 base between them. The germline V gene has CDR1 SGHRS and CDR2 YFSETQ. DNA of the CDR3: TGCGCCAGCAGCTACACAGATACGCAGTATTTT. Translated: CASSYTDTQYF.

The chain recombines TRBV4-1 with TRBJ2-7; 7 bases map to TRBD2. CDR3 length: 16 amino acids. J was trimmed by 1 base and V by 3 bases; bases with no gene match: 9. Germline V lookup: CDR1 MGHRA, CDR2 YSYEKL. In DNA form, the CDR3 reads TGCGCCAGCAGCCACGTTCGGGGAGGGAGATCCTACGAGCAGTACTTC. This translates into CASSHVRGGRSYEQYF.

The chain couples TRBV27 to TRBJ1-1; TRBD1 might be the D (5 bases). Germline lookup yields CDR1 MNHEY and CDR2 SMNVEV (reference sequence). V dropped 9 bases and J dropped 4 bases, with 12 bases sitting between them. The CDR3 loop spans 12 amino acids. The DNA for the CDR3 is TGTGCCAGTTGGGACGGACTCACTGAAGCTTTCTTT. Protein sequence: CASWDGLTEAFF.

The chain is built from TRBV6-5 and TRBJ2-3; tentatively, D is TRBD2 (6 bases). V lost 5 bases and J lost 5, with 17 bases in between. Germline-derived CDR1 and CDR2 are MNHEY and SVGAGI. The CDR3 has 15 residues. This CDR3 reads CASSPTPGTLDTQYF. CDR3 DNA: TGTGCCAGCAGTCCTACGCCCGGGACTCTAGATACGCAGTATTTT.

This clone was counted only a few times. This rearrangement joins TRBV7-9 to TRBJ2-1, with D maybe TRBD2 (5 bases). CDR3 length: 17 residues. V was pared by 5 bases and J by 6 bases, with 23 bases between. Germline lookup yields CDR1 SEHNR and CDR2 FQNEAQ (reference sequence). The CDR3 DNA follows: TGTGCCAGCAGCCCTTACGCGGGCAGCGTGAACGGCAATGAGCAGTTCTTC. Protein sequence: CASSPYAGSVNGNEQFF. The full variable domain, completed using reference TRBV7-9 and TRBJ2-1, is DTGVSQNPRHKITKRGQNVTFRCDPISEHNRLYWYRQTLGQGPEFLTYFQNEAQLEKSRLLSDRFSAERPKGSFSTLEIQRTEQGDSAMYLCASSPYAGSVNGNEQFFGPGTRLTVL.

This chain uses TRBV27 with TRBJ1-1, with 7 bases that match TRBD1. The CDR3 runs to 14 residues. V dropped 6 bases and J dropped 3; count of bases not matched to a gene: 7. CDR1 MNHEY and CDR2 SMNVEV come from the germline V gene (reference sequence). As DNA, the CDR3 is TGTGCCAGCAGCTCGCCCGACAGGGACACTGAAGCTTTCTTT. As protein: CASSSPDRDTEAFF.

The V gene is TRBV6-6, the J gene TRBJ2-2; D is possibly TRBD2 (5 bases). This CDR3 is 14 amino acids long. Germline CDR1 is MNHNY and CDR2 is SVGAGI (reference sequence). Trimming left V 11 bases short and J 2 bases short, with 15 bases between. The CDR3: CAAPGRGNTGELFF. CDR3 nucleotides: TGTGCCGCCCCGGGAAGAGGCAACACCGGGGAGCTGTTTTTT.

The sample holds a few counts of this clone. CDR3 sequence (DNA): TGCGCCAGCAGCCAAGCCGGACTAGCGGGAGGGCCGGGGAGCACAGATACGCAGTATTTT. Protein: CASSQAGLAGGPGSTDTQYF. This chain uses TRBV4-1 with TRBJ2-3; TRBD2 aligns across 15 bases. The CDR3 length is 20 residues. J was trimmed by 0 bases and V by 1 base; bases with no gene match: 8. CDR1 MGHRA and CDR2 YSYEKL come from the germline V gene.

The rearrangement joins TRBV28 to TRBJ2-1, with TRBD2 matching 8 bases. The germline V gene has CDR1 MDHEN and CDR2 SYDVKM. This CDR3 contains 15 residues. Trimming took 2 bases from V and 8 from J; bases not matched to a gene: 8. The CDR3: CASSLLREAGDEQFF. The DNA of the CDR3 is TGTGCCAGCAGTTTACTGCGGGAGGCGGGCGATGAGCAGTTCTTC.

CDR3 region: CSARTGTSNEQFF. The CDR3 nucleotides read TGCAGCGCCCGGACAGGGACGAGCAATGAGCAGTTCTTC. The chain is built from TRBV29-1 and TRBJ2-1; TRBD1 matches 8 bases. The CDR3 consists of 13 residues. The germline V gene has CDR1 SQVTM and CDR2 ANQGSEA. The trim removed 7 bases at V and 6 bases at J, leaving 8 bases unmatched.